These T cell receptor beta chains were read from a single sample in a study of cytomegalovirus exposure and HLA in healthy donors. Generated by immunoSEQ multiplex PCR, the TCRdb table keeps only in-frame clones and is missing some. The sample shows 200,000 to 250,000 clones, 85% to 90% of them seen only once. Sample: PBMCs. These receptor sequences come from a woman aged 18-30 years in good health and CMV-seronegative. The CDR3 runs from the conserved cysteine through the conserved F or W. A D gene is named only where the DNA matches it firmly. Size is omitted from some rows. Given values are once, few, many or a class for expanded clones.

CDR3aa: CASSKYEYEQYF; CDR3nt: TGTGCCAGCAGCAAATACGAGTACGAGCAGTACTTC; abundance: -; j_gene: TRBJ2-7; v_gene: TRBV7-9; d_gene: -
CDR3aa: CASSALVGSGANVLTF; CDR3nt: TGTGCCAGCAGCGCCCTGGTCGGCTCTGGGGCCAACGTCCTGACTTTC; abundance: -; j_gene: TRBJ2-6; v_gene: TRBV9; d_gene: -
CDR3aa: CATSRGLAGGPSTDTQYF; CDR3nt: TGTGCCACCAGCAGAGGGCTAGCGGGAGGGCCTAGCACAGATACGCAGTATTTT; abundance: once; j_gene: TRBJ2-3; v_gene: TRBV15; d_gene: TRBD2
CDR3aa: CASSSSGGSYNEQFF; CDR3nt: TGTGCCAGCAGCTCTAGCGGGGGATCCTACAATGAGCAGTTCTTC; abundance: -; j_gene: TRBJ2-1; v_gene: TRBV7-2; d_gene: TRBD2
CDR3aa: CASSLSGFSYEQYF; CDR3nt: TGTGCCAGCAGTTTATCAGGATTCTCCTACGAGCAGTACTTC; abundance: -; j_gene: TRBJ2-7; v_gene: TRBV28; d_gene: -
CDR3aa: CASSETGLGNQPQHF; CDR3nt: TGTGCCAGCAGCGAAACAGGGTTGGGCAATCAGCCCCAGCATTTT; abundance: -; j_gene: TRBJ1-5; v_gene: TRBV27; d_gene: -
CDR3aa: CASSGRGAYQETQYF; CDR3nt: TGTGCCAGCAGCGGCCGGGGGGCGTACCAAGAGACCCAGTACTTC; abundance: -; j_gene: TRBJ2-5; v_gene: TRBV7-8; d_gene: -
CDR3aa: CASSYSMGLASYEQYF; CDR3nt: TGTGCCAGCAGTTACTCGATGGGGCTAGCGTCCTACGAGCAGTACTTC; abundance: -; j_gene: TRBJ2-7; v_gene: TRBV6-5; d_gene: -
CDR3aa: CASSYSGQGLAKLFF; CDR3nt: TGTGCCAGCAGTTACTCCGGACAGGGCCTGGCAAAACTGTTTTTT; abundance: -; j_gene: TRBJ1-4; v_gene: TRBV6-5; d_gene: TRBD1
CDR3aa: CASRFTVDQPQHF; CDR3nt: TGTGCCAGCAGGTTCACAGTTGATCAGCCCCAGCATTTT; abundance: -; j_gene: TRBJ1-5; v_gene: TRBV27; d_gene: -
CDR3aa: CASSFSAGGRGELFF; CDR3nt: TGTGCCAGCAGCTTCAGCGCCGGTGGTCGCGGGGAGCTGTTTTTT; abundance: few; j_gene: TRBJ2-2; v_gene: TRBV7-2; d_gene: -
CDR3aa: CASSPNLQGYLTSGANVLTF; CDR3nt: TGCGCCAGCAGCCCCAACCTACAGGGCTATTTAACCTCTGGGGCCAACGTCCTGACTTTC; abundance: -; j_gene: TRBJ2-6; v_gene: TRBV4-1; d_gene: -
CDR3aa: CASSKRSAGGPHYEQYF; CDR3nt: TGTGCCAGTAGTAAAAGATCTGCGGGAGGCCCTCATTACGAGCAGTACTTC; abundance: -; j_gene: TRBJ2-7; v_gene: TRBV19; d_gene: TRBD2
CDR3aa: CASSPNREPEKLFF; CDR3nt: TGTGCCAGCAGTCCAAACAGGGAGCCGGAAAAACTGTTTTTT; abundance: -; j_gene: TRBJ1-4; v_gene: TRBV27; d_gene: -
CDR3aa: CSVDYVSGRVSGRDEQFF; CDR3nt: TGCAGCGTTGACTACGTTAGCGGGAGGGTCTCAGGACGCGATGAGCAGTTCTTC; abundance: -; j_gene: TRBJ2-1; v_gene: TRBV29-1; d_gene: TRBD2
CDR3aa: CASSYSLSYGYTF; CDR3nt: TGTGCCAGCAGCTACAGTCTCTCATATGGCTACACCTTC; abundance: -; j_gene: TRBJ1-2; v_gene: TRBV28; d_gene: -
CDR3aa: CASSSVQGAEQFF; CDR3nt: TGTGCCAGCAGCTCCGTACAGGGAGCTGAGCAGTTCTTC; abundance: -; j_gene: TRBJ2-1; v_gene: TRBV11-3; d_gene: -
CDR3aa: CASSQDWTSATDTQYF; CDR3nt: TGTGCCAGCAGCCAAGACTGGACTAGCGCCACAGATACGCAGTATTTT; abundance: -; j_gene: TRBJ2-3; v_gene: TRBV4-2; d_gene: TRBD2
CDR3aa: CASQPYGERYEQYF; CDR3nt: TGTGCCAGCCAACCCTACGGTGAGCGTTACGAGCAGTACTTC; abundance: few; j_gene: TRBJ2-7; v_gene: TRBV7-9; d_gene: -
CDR3aa: CASSVTTAYEQYF; CDR3nt: TGTGCCAGTAGTGTGACAACCGCCTACGAGCAGTACTTC; abundance: once; j_gene: TRBJ2-7; v_gene: TRBV19; d_gene: -
CDR3aa: CASSFRGTGELFF; CDR3nt: TGTGCCAGCAGCTTCCGGGGGACCGGGGAGCTGTTTTTT; abundance: -; j_gene: TRBJ2-2; v_gene: TRBV7-9; d_gene: -
CDR3aa: CASKDREGYGYTF; CDR3nt: TGTGCCAGTAAGGACCGGGAAGGCTATGGCTACACCTTC; abundance: -; j_gene: TRBJ1-2; v_gene: TRBV19; d_gene: -
CDR3aa: CASSLEQGIGQPQHF; CDR3nt: TGTGCCAGCAGCTTAGAACAGGGCATTGGGCAGCCCCAGCATTTT; abundance: -; j_gene: TRBJ1-5; v_gene: TRBV7-2; d_gene: -
CDR3aa: CAGSGMNTEAFF; CDR3nt: TGTGCCGGCTCAGGGATGAACACTGAAGCTTTCTTT; abundance: -; j_gene: TRBJ1-1; v_gene: TRBV28; d_gene: -
CDR3aa: CASSEWEPSYEQYF; CDR3nt: TGTGCCAGCAGTGAGTGGGAGCCGAGCTACGAGCAGTACTTC; abundance: -; j_gene: TRBJ2-7; v_gene: TRBV6-1; d_gene: -
CDR3aa: CSVVPHRDYEQYF; CDR3nt: TGCAGCGTTGTACCCCACAGAGACTACGAGCAGTACTTC; abundance: -; j_gene: TRBJ2-7; v_gene: TRBV29-1; d_gene: -
CDR3aa: CASSAAAGGSNTGELFF; CDR3nt: TGTGCCAGCAGCGCGGCTGCAGGGGGCTCGAACACCGGGGAGCTGTTTTTT; abundance: -; j_gene: TRBJ2-2; v_gene: TRBV5-4; d_gene: TRBD1
CDR3aa: CASSLLSRFYTF; CDR3nt: TGTGCCAGCAGCCTCCTTTCGCGGTTCTACACCTTC; abundance: few; j_gene: TRBJ1-2; v_gene: TRBV6-6; d_gene: -
CDR3aa: CASSLERGRQEKLFF; CDR3nt: TGTGCCAGCAGCTTGGAAAGGGGGCGCCAGGAAAAACTGTTTTTT; abundance: -; j_gene: TRBJ1-4; v_gene: TRBV5-4; d_gene: TRBD1
CDR3aa: CASSQDSPVNTEAFF; CDR3nt: TGCGCCAGCAGCCAAGATAGTCCGGTGAACACTGAAGCTTTCTTT; abundance: -; j_gene: TRBJ1-1; v_gene: TRBV4-3; d_gene: -
CDR3aa: CASSDRLAGVYEQYF; CDR3nt: TGTGCCAGTAGTGATAGGTTGGCGGGAGTCTACGAGCAGTACTTC; abundance: -; j_gene: TRBJ2-7; v_gene: TRBV19; d_gene: TRBD2
CDR3aa: CATSRHSLLAGGREEQYF; CDR3nt: TGTGCCACCAGCAGACACAGCCTTCTAGCGGGAGGGCGAGAAGAGCAGTACTTC; abundance: -; j_gene: TRBJ2-7; v_gene: TRBV15; d_gene: TRBD2
CDR3aa: CASNYGTLTDTQYF; CDR3nt: TGTGCCAGCAATTACGGGACTCTCACAGATACGCAGTATTTT; abundance: -; j_gene: TRBJ2-3; v_gene: TRBV9; d_gene: -
CDR3aa: CASSQEGGEAVSYNEQFF; CDR3nt: TGCGCCAGCAGCCAAGAAGGAGGCGAAGCGGTCTCCTACAATGAGCAGTTCTTC; abundance: -; j_gene: TRBJ2-1; v_gene: TRBV4-3; d_gene: -
CDR3aa: CASSLYPPGSGNTIYF; CDR3nt: TGTGCCAGCAGTTTATATCCCCCGGGGTCGGGAAACACCATATATTTT; abundance: -; j_gene: TRBJ1-3; v_gene: TRBV27; d_gene: -
CDR3aa: CASSDLPRQGRTPGNNQPQHF; CDR3nt: TGTGCCAGCAGTGACCTCCCTCGACAGGGAAGGACCCCGGGGAACAATCAGCCCCAGCATTTT; abundance: -; j_gene: TRBJ1-5; v_gene: TRBV6-4; d_gene: TRBD1
CDR3aa: CASSYSLAGFEQYF; CDR3nt: TGTGCCAGCAGTTACTCACTAGCGGGGTTCGAGCAGTACTTC; abundance: -; j_gene: TRBJ2-7; v_gene: TRBV6-5; d_gene: TRBD2
CDR3aa: CASSEGVQGAYEQYF; CDR3nt: TGTGCCAGCAGTGAAGGGGTTCAGGGGGCTTACGAGCAGTACTTC; abundance: -; j_gene: TRBJ2-7; v_gene: TRBV6-1; d_gene: TRBD1
CDR3aa: CASSSHTENQPQHF; CDR3nt: TGTGCCAGCAGCTCGCATACAGAGAATCAGCCCCAGCATTTT; abundance: -; j_gene: TRBJ1-5; v_gene: TRBV28; d_gene: -
CDR3aa: CASSIGQRNTEAFF; CDR3nt: TGTGCCAGTAGTATCGGACAGAGGAACACTGAAGCTTTCTTT; abundance: few; j_gene: TRBJ1-1; v_gene: TRBV19; d_gene: -
CDR3aa: CASSFYSGSSYEQYF; CDR3nt: TGTGCCAGCAGCTTTTATAGCGGCAGCTCCTACGAGCAGTACTTC; abundance: -; j_gene: TRBJ2-7; v_gene: TRBV11-2; d_gene: -
CDR3aa: CASSPEADSYEQYF; CDR3nt: TGTGCCAGCTCACCTGAAGCGGACTCCTACGAGCAGTACTTC; abundance: -; j_gene: TRBJ2-7; v_gene: TRBV18; d_gene: -
CDR3aa: CASSLDRAYEQYF; CDR3nt: TGTGCCAGCAGTTTAGACAGGGCCTACGAGCAGTACTTC; abundance: -; j_gene: TRBJ2-7; v_gene: TRBV6-1; d_gene: TRBD1
CDR3aa: CASSPSGRATGELFF; CDR3nt: TGCGCCAGCAGCCCCAGCGGGAGGGCCACCGGGGAGCTGTTTTTT; abundance: -; j_gene: TRBJ2-2; v_gene: TRBV5-1; d_gene: TRBD2
CDR3aa: CASSPGTGWVYEQYF; CDR3nt: TGTGCCAGCAGCCCTGGGACTGGTTGGGTCTACGAGCAGTACTTC; abundance: -; j_gene: TRBJ2-7; v_gene: TRBV28; d_gene: -
CDR3aa: CASSYSGTSVNEQYF; CDR3nt: TGCGCCAGCAGTTACAGCGGGACTAGCGTAAACGAGCAGTACTTC; abundance: few; j_gene: TRBJ2-7; v_gene: TRBV5-1; d_gene: TRBD2